Sequencing of this TCR beta chain was carried out in a study of cytomegalovirus exposure and HLA in healthy donors. With respect to this clone: The antigen is undetermined.

The PCR ran on 60 Vbeta and 13 Jbeta primers. This table comes from immunoSEQ multiplex PCR, and its TCRdb copy is limited to in-frame clones, with some not included. The data show roughly 180,000 clones, with less than 90% seen just once and under 1.1% held by the top ten. Findings of the study overall: Later analysis identified 16,951 TCR beta sequences associated with HLA alleles, using a false discovery rate threshold of 0.05.

J was trimmed by 0 bases and V by 5 bases; bases with no gene match: 4. The CDR3 runs 15 residues. Germline assignment: CDR1 MNHEY and CDR2 SVGAGI. This clonotype was obtained from a man aged 25 to 40 in good health and CMV-seronegative. The specimen was PBMCs. The chain couples TRBV6-5 to TRBJ1-5; the match to TRBD1 covers 7 bases. CDR3 residues: CASSRQGYSNQPQHF. For the CDR3, the DNA is TGTGCCAGCAGTAGACAGGGATATAGCAATCAGCCCCAGCATTTT.